The sequence of this TCR beta chain was determined in a study of blood T cell repertoires in COVID-19. For the study at large: From T cells, B-cell-depleted T cells, or PBMCs came the material, which was cDNA or gDNA.

Germline V gene lookup returns CDR1 SGHNT and CDR2 YENEEA. After removal of 5 bases from V and 8 bases from J, the junction contained 7 bases not matched to a gene. The CDR3 extends over 16 amino acids. Categorization into cohorts depended on clinical history that participants reported. The repertoire was sequenced with immunoSEQ multiplex PCR; TCRdb's copy has only in-frame clones and lacks some. The repertoire has about 310,000 clones, 89% of them found once; the top ten carry over 8%. The TCR was taken from a woman aged 40 to 55 who had recovered from COVID-19. The V call is TRBV11-3, the J call TRBJ2-3, with 16 bases that match TRBD2. The sample was PBMCs or T cells enriched from blood (not recorded which). The CDR3 protein is CASSIGTSGGAGTQYF. CDR3 in DNA: TGTGCCAGCAGCATCGGGACTAGCGGGGGGGCCGGTACGCAGTATTTT.